The present T cell receptor (beta chain) was sequenced within a study of T cells in Graves' hyperthyroidism and ophthalmopathy. Study outcomes and limitations: Patients with ophthalmopathy were separated from those with stable hyperthyroidism by a 13 V-J model.

V shed 7 bases and J shed 2 bases, with 11 bases lying between them. From germline, CDR1 is MNHNS and CDR2 SASEGT. This CDR3 region has 14 residues. Subjects with ophthalmopathy showed a Clinical Activity Score no lower than 3, a NOSPECS grade no lower than 4, and a duration shorter than 3 months. In the case of this clonotype: Its antigen is unidentified.

RNA transcripts served as the template for amplifying TCR beta CDR3 regions. Carried out on the TCR CDR3, a first-round RT-PCR used the HTBI primer set. Via MiXCR, TCRdb re-called the multiplex PCR reads, giving one row per CDR3 protein. This table has around 340,000 distinct CDR3 sequences, approximately 18% appearing once. This receptor was identified in a woman in her forties with Graves' ophthalmopathy. The chain links TRBV6-1 to TRBJ2-2; the D is unclear. Input material: blood. The CDR3 DNA sequence: TGTGCCAGCATCACCAGGCCCAACACCGGGGAGCTGTTTTTT. Translated: CASITRPNTGELFF.